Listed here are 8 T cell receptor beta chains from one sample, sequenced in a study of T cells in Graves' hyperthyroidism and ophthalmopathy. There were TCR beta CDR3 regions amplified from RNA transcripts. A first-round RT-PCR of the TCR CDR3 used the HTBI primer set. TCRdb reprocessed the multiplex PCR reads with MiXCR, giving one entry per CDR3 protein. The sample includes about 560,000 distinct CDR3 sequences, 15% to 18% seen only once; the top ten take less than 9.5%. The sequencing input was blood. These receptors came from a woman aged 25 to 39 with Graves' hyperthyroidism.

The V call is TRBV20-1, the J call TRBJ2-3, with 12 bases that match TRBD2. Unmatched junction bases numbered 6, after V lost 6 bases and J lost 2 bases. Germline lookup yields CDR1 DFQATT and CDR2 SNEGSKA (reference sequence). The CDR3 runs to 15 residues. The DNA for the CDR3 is TGCAGTGCCACGGGACTAGCGGGTCTCACAGATACGCAGTATTTT. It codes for CSATGLAGLTDTQYF.

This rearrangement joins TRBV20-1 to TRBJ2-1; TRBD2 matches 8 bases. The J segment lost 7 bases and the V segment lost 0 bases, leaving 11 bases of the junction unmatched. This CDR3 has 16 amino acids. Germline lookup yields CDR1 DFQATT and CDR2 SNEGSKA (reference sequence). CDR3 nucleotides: TGCAGTGCTAGAGATCTAAGCGGGAGACCTAAGAATGAGCAGTTCTTC. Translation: CSARDLSGRPKNEQFF.

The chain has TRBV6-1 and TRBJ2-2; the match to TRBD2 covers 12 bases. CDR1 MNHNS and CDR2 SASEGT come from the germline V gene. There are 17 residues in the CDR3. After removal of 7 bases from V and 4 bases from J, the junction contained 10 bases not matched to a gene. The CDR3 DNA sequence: TGTGCCAGCACCGCACACTGGACTAGCGGGGTCACCGGGGAGCTGTTTTTT. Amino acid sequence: CASTAHWTSGVTGELFF.

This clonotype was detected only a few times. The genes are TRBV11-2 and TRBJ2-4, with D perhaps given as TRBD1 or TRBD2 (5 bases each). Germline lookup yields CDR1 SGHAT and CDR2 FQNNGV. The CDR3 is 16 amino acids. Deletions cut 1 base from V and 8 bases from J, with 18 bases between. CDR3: CASSLGHGTSGDIQYF. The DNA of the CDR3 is TGTGCCAGCAGCTTAGGGCATGGGACCTCTGGGGACATTCAGTACTTC.

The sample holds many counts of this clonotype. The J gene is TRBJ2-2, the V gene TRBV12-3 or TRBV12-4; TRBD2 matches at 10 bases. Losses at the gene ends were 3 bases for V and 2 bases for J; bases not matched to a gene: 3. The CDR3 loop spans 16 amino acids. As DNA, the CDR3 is TGTGCCAGCAGTTTGGTAGCGGGAGGCAACACCGGGGAGCTGTTTTTT. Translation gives CASSLVAGGNTGELFF.

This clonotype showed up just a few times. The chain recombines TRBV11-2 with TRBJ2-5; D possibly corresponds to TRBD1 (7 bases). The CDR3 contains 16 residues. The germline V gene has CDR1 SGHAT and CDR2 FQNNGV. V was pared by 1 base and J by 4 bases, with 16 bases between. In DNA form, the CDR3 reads TGTGCCAGCAGCTTAGTCGGGACTCCAGGGGGAGAGACCCAGTACTTC. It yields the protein CASSLVGTPGGETQYF.

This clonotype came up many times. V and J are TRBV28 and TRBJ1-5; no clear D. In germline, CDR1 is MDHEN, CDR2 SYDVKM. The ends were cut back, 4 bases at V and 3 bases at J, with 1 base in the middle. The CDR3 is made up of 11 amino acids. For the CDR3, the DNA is TGTGCCAGCAGTTACAATCAGCCCCAGCATTTT. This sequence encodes CASSYNQPQHF. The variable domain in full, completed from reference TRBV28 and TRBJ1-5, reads DVKVTQSSRYLVKRTGEKVFLECVQDMDHENMFWYRQDPGLGLRLIYFSYDVKMKEKGDIPEGYSVSREKKERFSLILESASTNQTSMYLCASSYNQPQHFGDGTRLSIL.

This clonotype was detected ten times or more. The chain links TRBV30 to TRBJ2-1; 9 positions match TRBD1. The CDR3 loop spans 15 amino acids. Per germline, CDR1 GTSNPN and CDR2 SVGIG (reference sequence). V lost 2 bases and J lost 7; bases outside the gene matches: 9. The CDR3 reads CAWSPGTGQDNEQFF. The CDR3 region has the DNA TGTGCCTGGAGTCCCGGGACAGGGCAGGATAATGAGCAGTTCTTC.